Following are 26 T cell receptor beta chains from one sample sequenced in a study of identical twins. TCRdb analysed the 5' RACE reads with MiXCR anew, one entry per CDR3 protein. The sample lists 450,000 to 650,000 distinct CDR3 sequences, more than 9% occurring once. These same data were also listed under a study on yellow fever vaccine responses in identical twins.

Sequenced input: PBMCs. The receptor source for this set is a woman in her late teens or twenties in good health.

The chain couples TRBV6-2 or TRBV6-3 to TRBJ2-7; 11 bases fit TRBD2. With V trimmed by 4 bases and J by 4 bases, 9 bases remained unmatched. Germline V CDR1 and CDR2: MNHEY, SVGEGT. The CDR3 extends over 16 amino acids. The CDR3 here is CASSWPLTSGAYEQYF. CDR3 sequence (DNA): TGTGCCAGCAGTTGGCCACTGACTAGCGGGGCTTACGAGCAGTACTTC.

This rearrangement joins TRBV24-1 to TRBJ2-3, with TRBD2 as a possible D gene (5 bases). The CDR3 is made up of 16 amino acids. Germline V gene sequence: CDR1 KGHDR, CDR2 SFDVKD. The V end was cut by 3 bases, the J end by 2 bases, with 14 bases between. The CDR3 protein is CATSDNIATTTDTQYF. The DNA of the CDR3 is TGTGCCACCAGTGATAACATAGCGACCACCACAGATACGCAGTATTTT.

As regards this clonotype: A read error is possible here, since a much larger clone lies one base away. The chain links TRBV7-2 to TRBJ2-3; perhaps TRBD2 as D (5 bases). Trimming shortened V by 1 base and J by 3 bases, and 11 bases separated the two germline ends. The CDR3 contains 15 residues. Germline values: CDR1 SGHTA, CDR2 FQGNSA. The CDR3 reads CASSLVWELTDTQYF. The DNA for the CDR3 is TGTGCCAGCAGCTTAGTATGGGAGTTAACAGATACGCAGTATTTT.

The chain has TRBV3-1 and TRBJ2-7; D is uncertain. The germline V gene has CDR1 LGHDT and CDR2 YNNKEL (reference sequence). V was cut by 0 bases and J by 1 base, with 10 bases left in between. This CDR3 spans 15 amino acids. The CDR3 loop is CASSQDPYGSYEQYF. As DNA, the CDR3 is TGTGCCAGCAGCCAAGATCCATATGGGTCCTACGAGCAGTACTTC.

This clonotype was seen only a few times. J is TRBJ2-7 and V is TRBV10-3; TRBD1 matches 11 bases. Germline V lookup: CDR1 ENHRY, CDR2 SYGVKD. J lost 2 bases, V lost 6 bases, and 15 bases had no gene match. This CDR3 has 18 residues. The CDR3 DNA reads TGTGCCATCAGCCTCGGGGACAGGGGGAGACTAGCGACCTACGAGCAGTACTTC. Its protein product is CAISLGDRGRLATYEQYF.

At least ten counts were recorded for this clonotype. The chain is built from TRBV10-3 and TRBJ2-5, with 10 bases identical to TRBD2. Losses at the gene ends were 6 bases for V and 6 bases for J; bases not matched to a gene: 7. Germline V CDR1 and CDR2: ENHRY, SYGVKD. The CDR3 sequence is 14 residues long. The CDR3, as DNA: TGTGCCATCAGAGCGGGAGGGCCTCTAAAGACCCAGTACTTC. It yields the protein CAIRAGGPLKTQYF.

The sample holds many counts of this clonotype. The chain has TRBV29-1 and TRBJ2-7; 10 positions agree with TRBD2. This CDR3 is built from 16 residues. Germline values: CDR1 SQVTM, CDR2 ANQGSEA. V lost 4 bases to trimming and J lost 0 bases; unmatched junction nucleotides: 9. The CDR3 loop reads CSVGETSGVSSYEQYF. Here the CDR3 DNA reads TGCAGCGTTGGGGAAACTAGCGGGGTAAGCTCCTACGAGCAGTACTTC.

This clonotype occurred many times. The V and J genes are TRBV5-1 and TRBJ2-5; 9 nucleotides line up with TRBD1. The trim removed 3 bases at V and 4 bases at J, leaving 4 bases unmatched. The V gene's germline CDR1 is SGHRS and CDR2 YFSETQ. CDR3 length: 14 residues. This chain's CDR3 is CASSSNRGRETQYF. In nucleotides, the CDR3 is TGCGCCAGCAGCTCTAACAGGGGGCGAGAGACCCAGTACTTC.

CDR3 sequence: CAISERTSNQPQHF. Written as DNA, the CDR3 is TGTGCCATCAGTGAGAGGACTAGCAATCAGCCCCAGCATTTT. The rearrangement joins TRBV10-3 to TRBJ1-5; no firm D call. This CDR3 region has 14 residues. The V end lost 2 bases, the J end lost 0 bases, and 5 bases lay between the germline ends. CDR1 ENHRY and CDR2 SYGVKD come from the germline V gene.

In this sample, this clonotype turned up many times. The J gene is TRBJ2-5, the V gene TRBV12-3 or TRBV12-4; D could derive from TRBD1 or TRBD2 (5 bases each). Trimming took 2 bases from V and 4 from J, leaving 17 bases between them. The CDR3 is made up of 16 amino acids. The CDR3 DNA reads as TGTGCCAGCAGTTTACCGCACCCCGGGACCACAGAGACCCAGTACTTC. Translating it yields CASSLPHPGTTETQYF.

This chain links TRBV5-1 with TRBJ2-7, with 7 bases matching TRBD2. Looked up from germline, CDR1 is SGHRS and CDR2 is YFSETQ. The CDR3 extends over 19 amino acids. V gave up 5 bases and J gave up 0 bases; unmatched junction bases: 20. The CDR3 region is CASSLLPGTTNRSSYEQYF. In DNA form, the CDR3 reads TGCGCCAGCAGTTTATTACCCGGGACTACGAACAGGAGCTCCTACGAGCAGTACTTC.

This clonotype was found a few times. V usage is TRBV10-3 and J usage is TRBJ2-1; TRBD2 aligns across 9 bases. Trimming took 2 bases from V and 5 from J; bases not matched to a gene: 16. Germline loops: CDR1 ENHRY, CDR2 SYGVKD. This CDR3 contains 19 residues. CDR3 sequence reads: CAISEPSGRSPYLNNEQFF. The CDR3 nucleotides read TGTGCCATCAGTGAGCCGAGCGGGAGGTCCCCTTATCTGAACAATGAGCAGTTCTTC.

This clonotype was seen ten or more times. One junction end disagrees with the germline gene, perhaps due to a read error. The chain joins TRBV5-1 to TRBJ2-7; 7 bases agree with TRBD1. The CDR3 spans 14 residues. The germline CDR1 and CDR2 sequences are SGHRS and YFSETQ. CDR3: CASSLVGGGYEQYF. CDR3 DNA sequence: TGTGCCAGCAGCTTAGTAGGGGGCGGCTACGAGCAGTACTTC. Full variable domain (rest looked up from reference TRBV5-1 and TRBJ2-7): KAGVTQTPRYLIKTRGQQVTLSCSPISGHRSVSWYQQTPGQGLQFLFEYFSETQRNKGNFPGRFSGRQFSNSRSEMNVSTLELGDSALYLCASSLVGGGYEQYFGPGTRLTVT.

This chain joins TRBV7-8 and TRBJ2-5, with D unclear. Deletions cut 5 bases from V and 4 bases from J, with 8 bases between. CDR1 is SGHVS and CDR2 is FQNEAQ in the germline V gene. The CDR3 consists of 12 residues. The CDR3 DNA reads as TGTGCCAGCAGCCCATTTGGAGAGACCCAGTACTTC. It specifies CASSPFGETQYF. The complete variable domain, with remaining parts taken from reference TRBV7-8 and TRBJ2-5, reads GAGVSQSPRYKVAKRGQDVALRCDPISGHVSLFWYQQALGQGPEFLTYFQNEAQLDKSGLPSDRFFAERPEGSVSTLKIQRTQQEDSAVYLCASSPFGETQYFGPGTRLLVL.

This clonotype was detected a few times. V and J are TRBV20-1 and TRBJ2-7; tentatively, D is TRBD2 (6 bases). The CDR3 has 11 amino acids. Trimming removed 6 bases at V and 7 bases at J, with 13 bases between. The germline CDR1 and CDR2 sequences are DFQATT and SNEGSKA (reference sequence). As DNA, the CDR3 is TGCAGTGCAGCTCTAGCGTGGGAGCAGTACTTC. As protein: CSAALAWEQYF.

This chain links TRBV4-3 with TRBJ1-5; D unclear. Germline V gene sequence: CDR1 LGHNA, CDR2 YSLEER. The CDR3 loop spans 15 amino acids. Trimming cost V 0 bases and J 0 bases, with 6 bases left between them. The CDR3 protein is CASSQDRHSNQPQHF. The CDR3 nucleotides are TGCGCCAGCAGCCAAGATAGGCATAGCAATCAGCCCCAGCATTTT.

There are many counts of this clonotype. This sequence joins TRBV2 and TRBJ2-2; D ambiguous. The CDR3 has 15 amino acids. Germline V CDR1 and CDR2: SNHLY, FYNNEI. Trimming took 3 bases from V and 0 from J, leaving 8 bases between them. This CDR3 reads CASSDYTSNTGELFF. For the CDR3, the DNA is TGTGCCAGCAGTGATTACACTTCGAACACCGGGGAGCTGTTTTTT.

The chain carries TRBV7-8 and TRBJ2-2; 7 bases match TRBD2. CDR3 length equals 13 residues. Germline V lookup: CDR1 SGHVS, CDR2 FQNEAQ. The ends lost 3 bases at V and 7 bases at J; junction bases unmatched: 2. CDR3 coding DNA: TGTGCCAGCAGCTTGACTAGCATCGGGGAGCTGTTTTTT. It yields the protein CASSLTSIGELFF.

This clonotype was observed at least ten times. V gene TRBV7-8 combines with J gene TRBJ2-2; D is undetermined. The length of the CDR3 is 16 residues. The V gene's germline CDR1 is SGHVS and CDR2 FQNEAQ. With 4 bases removed from V and 0 bases from J, the gap between germline ends came to 12 bases. CDR3 coding DNA: TGTGCCAGCAGCTACCAGGAAGGCGCGAACACCGGGGAGCTGTTTTTT. Its translation is CASSYQEGANTGELFF.

J is TRBJ2-2 and V is TRBV15; tentatively, D is TRBD2 (6 bases). From germline, CDR1 is LNHNV and CDR2 YYDKDF (reference sequence). This CDR3 comprises 17 residues. Deletions cut 1 base from V and 0 bases from J, with 12 bases between. The CDR3 DNA follows: TGTGCCACCAGCAGAGGGGGTAGCGGATCGAACACCGGGGAGCTGTTTTTT. Protein: CATSRGGSGSNTGELFF.

V gene TRBV9 combines with J gene TRBJ2-5; tentative D call: TRBD2 (5 bases). This CDR3 region has 15 residues. The germline V gene has CDR1 SGDLS and CDR2 YYNGEE. Trimming cost V 0 bases and J 0 bases, with 9 bases left between them. CDR3 coding DNA: TGTGCCAGCAGCGTAGGAATTAGCGACCAAGAGACCCAGTACTTC. Translation gives CASSVGISDQETQYF. The variable domain in full, with the rest retrieved from reference TRBV9 and TRBJ2-5, is DSGVTQTPKHLITATGQRVTLRCSPRSGDLSVYWYQQSLDQGLQFLIQYYNGEERAKGNILERFSAQQFPDLHSELNLSSLELGDSALYFCASSVGISDQETQYFGPGTRLLVL.

Only a few counts were recorded for this clonotype. The chain is built from TRBV5-6 and TRBJ2-5; D ambiguous. Germline CDR1 and CDR2: SGHDT and YYEEEE. The CDR3 sequence is 16 residues long. The V and J ends lost 4 bases and 1 base respectively, with 17 bases between them. As DNA, the CDR3 is TGTGCCAGCAGCCCCATTCGTTCTAGGTCCCAAGAGACCCAGTACTTC. Protein: CASSPIRSRSQETQYF.

There are a few counts of this clonotype. This rearrangement joins TRBV3-1 to TRBJ2-6, with 9 bases lining up with TRBD1. This CDR3 has 17 amino acids. Germline CDR1 reads LGHDT; CDR2 reads YNNKEL (reference sequence). V shed 1 base and J 0 bases; nucleotides not matched to a gene: 1. The CDR3 DNA reads as TGTGCCAGCAGCCAAGTGGACAGGGGCTCTGGGGCCAACGTCCTGACTTTC. It translates to CASSQVDRGSGANVLTF.

This rearrangement joins TRBV9 to TRBJ2-6; D possibly uses TRBD1 or TRBD2 (5 bases each). The germline V gene has CDR1 SGDLS and CDR2 YYNGEE. Trimming shortened V by 3 bases and J by 2 bases, and 18 bases separated the two germline ends. The length of the CDR3 is 18 residues. This CDR3 reads CASSARDLLTAGANVLTF. For the CDR3, the DNA is TGTGCCAGCAGCGCGAGGGACCTACTCACAGCTGGGGCCAACGTCCTGACTTTC. Based on the CDR3 plus reference TRBV9 and TRBJ2-6, the full variable domain is DSGVTQTPKHLITATGQRVTLRCSPRSGDLSVYWYQQSLDQGLQFLIQYYNGEERAKGNILERFSAQQFPDLHSELNLSSLELGDSALYFCASSARDLLTAGANVLTFGAGSRLTVL.

A few counts support this clonotype. The J gene is TRBJ2-3, the V gene TRBV21-1; TRBD1 is the table's D call and was not checked against the DNA. TRBV21-1 counts as a pseudogene. There are 17 residues in the CDR3. CDR3 sequence: CASSKRPGQGRSDTQYF. CDR3 coding DNA: TGTGCCAGCAGCAAACGACCGGGACAGGGGAGATCAGATACGCAGTATTTT.

Many counts were recorded for this clonotype. The V and J genes are TRBV4-3 and TRBJ2-5; 8 bases agree with TRBD2. The CDR3 totals 16 residues. Unmatched junction bases numbered 9, after V lost 1 base and J lost 5 bases. Looked up from germline, CDR1 is LGHNA and CDR2 is YSLEER. The CDR3 loop reads CASSQGFGAGAETQYF. The DNA of the CDR3 is TGCGCCAGCAGCCAAGGGTTTGGAGCGGGAGCGGAGACCCAGTACTTC.